These 26 T cell receptor beta chains share one sample of origin, sequenced in a study of tumor T cells in aggressive B-cell lymphoma. Assay used: immunoSEQ multiplex PCR; TCRdb lists only in-frame clones, some missing. The sample contains about 7,600 clones, around 83% of which appear only once. What was sequenced was tumor tissue. These receptors all come from an adult with diffuse large B cell lymphoma.

The chain uses TRBV7-6 and TRBJ2-7; unclear D gene. Per the germline V gene, CDR1 is SGHVS and CDR2 is FNYEAQ. V dropped 3 bases and J dropped 1 base, with 7 bases sitting between them. CDR3 length: 13 residues. CDR3 region: CASSFSLSYEQYF. CDR3 sequence (DNA): TGTGCCAGCAGCTTCTCGTTATCCTACGAGCAGTACTTC. The whole variable domain, filled in from reference TRBV7-6 and TRBJ2-7, reads GAGVSQSPRYKVTKRGQDVALRCDPISGHVSLYWYRQALGQGPEFLTYFNYEAQQDKSGLPNDRFSAERPEGSISTLTIQRTEQRDSAMYRCASSFSLSYEQYFGPGTRLTVT.

This chain connects TRBV4-1 to TRBJ2-7; 13 positions match TRBD2. The CDR3 covers 16 residues. J lost 0 bases, V lost 4 bases, and 3 bases had no gene match. Germline V CDR1 and CDR2: MGHRA, YSYEKL. The CDR3 sequence is CASSPLAGGSSYEQYV. In DNA form, the CDR3 reads TGCGCCAGCAGCCCACTAGCGGGGGGGAGCTCCTACGAGCAGTACGTC.

This clone was counted a single time. This chain uses TRBV6-6 with TRBJ2-2; no clear D. The CDR3 extends over 15 amino acids. V was clipped by 5 bases and J by 5 bases, with 15 bases between them. Germline lookup yields CDR1 MNHNY and CDR2 SVGAGI (reference sequence). The CDR3 DNA is TGTGCCAGCAGTGCACTATCACCTATAACCGGGGAGCTGTTTTTT. It specifies CASSALSPITGELFF.

The V gene is TRBV15, the J gene TRBJ1-4; D gene ambiguous. Looked up from germline, CDR1 is LNHNV and CDR2 is YYDKDF (reference sequence). Trimming took off 0 bases at V and 0 bases at J, with 14 bases between the two ends. This CDR3 spans 18 amino acids. In nucleotides, the CDR3 is TGTGCCACCAGCAGAGAATACATGGCCGAGGCAACTAATGAAAAACTGTTTTTT. The encoded protein is CATSREYMAEATNEKLFF.

The chain employs TRBV5-6 and TRBJ1-5, with D maybe TRBD1 (6 bases). The V and J ends lost 1 base and 5 bases respectively, with 19 bases between them. Germline V gene data show CDR1 as SGHDT and CDR2 as YYEEEE. The CDR3 covers 17 residues. CDR3 region: CASSLYGTPVGDQPQHF. The CDR3 DNA follows: TGTGCCAGCAGCTTGTACGGGACACCCGTTGGAGATCAGCCCCAGCATTTT.

The chain is built from TRBV4-1 and TRBJ1-4; 8 nucleotides match TRBD1. Germline trimming cut 0 bases from V and 10 bases from J; bases unmatched to any gene: 7. This CDR3 contains 15 residues. In germline, CDR1 is MGHRA, CDR2 YSYEKL. CDR3 protein: CASSQDTGGSAKLFF. CDR3 coding DNA: TGCGCCAGCAGCCAAGATACAGGGGGTTCTGCAAAACTGTTTTTT.

Here the CDR3 reads CSATGGANQPQHF. In nucleotides, the CDR3 is TGCAGCGCGACAGGTGGGGCTAATCAGCCCCAGCATTTT. The chain has TRBV29-1 and TRBJ1-5; D possibly corresponds to TRBD1 (6 bases). Germline CDR1 SQVTM, CDR2 ANQGSEA. Trimming left V 7 bases short and J 4 bases short, with 14 bases between. This CDR3 is 13 amino acids long. The entire variable domain, with the rest obtained from reference TRBV29-1 and TRBJ1-5, is as follows: SAVISQKPSRDICQRGTSLTIQCQVDSQVTMMFWYRQQPGQSLTLIATANQGSEATYESGFVIDKFPISRPNLTFSTLTVSNMSPEDSSIYLCSATGGANQPQHFGDGTRLSIL.

This chain joins TRBV6-6 and TRBJ2-7, with D possibly being TRBD2 (7 bases). V lost 11 bases and J 7 bases, leaving 21 bases between the germline ends. CDR3 length: 13 amino acids. CDR1 and CDR2 from the germline V gene are MNHNY and SVGAGI (reference sequence). CDR3 bases: TGTGCCGGCGGCGGGGGCGCGATTGAAGAGCAGTACTTC. The encoded protein is CAGGGGAIEEQYF.

The chain employs TRBV4-1 and TRBJ2-7, with TRBD2 matching over 10 bases. The CDR3 extends over 17 amino acids. Germline CDR1 is MGHRA and CDR2 is YSYEKL. V lost 0 bases and J lost 4; bases outside the gene matches: 9. CDR3 in DNA: TGCGCCAGCAGCCAAGATCTAGCGGGAGAGGTGCGTTACGAGCAGTACTTC. Its translation is CASSQDLAGEVRYEQYF.

The V gene is TRBV6-5, the J gene TRBJ1-1, with D maybe TRBD1 (6 bases). The CDR3 has 16 residues. From germline, CDR1 is MNHEY and CDR2 SVGAGI. Trimming shortened V by 0 bases and J by 4 bases, and 15 bases separated the two germline ends. The CDR3 DNA reads as TGTGCCAGCAGTTACTCGACCGCAGGGGAATTCACTGAAGCTTTCTTT. Its translation is CASSYSTAGEFTEAFF.

This sequence joins TRBV6-5 and TRBJ2-1; tentatively, D is TRBD2 (6 bases). CDR3 length equals 13 residues. In germline, CDR1 is MNHEY, CDR2 SVGAGI. V lost 8 bases, J lost 6 bases, and 14 bases lay in between. CDR3 loop: CASSEGLGNEQFF. DNA of the CDR3: TGTGCCAGCTCGGAGGGCCTCGGCAATGAGCAGTTCTTC.

V usage is TRBV7-9 and J usage is TRBJ2-2; D is undetermined. The CDR3 is 14 residues long. Germline CDR1 and CDR2: SEHNR and FQNEAQ (reference sequence). The V end lost 1 base, the J end lost 0 bases, and 3 bases lay between the germline ends. DNA of the CDR3: TGTGCCAGCAGCTTAGTCACGAACACCGGGGAGCTGTTTTTT. The encoded protein is CASSLVTNTGELFF.

The chain combines TRBV11-1 with TRBJ1-2; 7 bases fit TRBD1. V dropped 2 bases and J dropped 8; count of bases not matched to a gene: 11. CDR1 and CDR2 (germline): SGHAT, FQDESV (reference sequence). The CDR3 length is 15 residues. Here the CDR3 reads CASSLRRDSAGGYTF. The CDR3 DNA reads TGTGCCAGCAGCTTACGTAGGGACAGCGCGGGAGGCTACACCTTC. The full variable domain, completed using reference TRBV11-1 and TRBJ1-2, is EAEVAQSPRYKITEKSQAVAFWCDPISGHATLYWYRQILGQGPELLVQFQDESVVDDSQLPKDRFSAERLKGVDSTLKIQPAELGDSAMYLCASSLRRDSAGGYTFGSGTRLTVV.

This clone occurred a few times. This sequence joins TRBV7-2 and TRBJ2-5; 8 bases line up with TRBD1. Germline CDR1 and CDR2: SGHTA and FQGNSA. V dropped 2 bases and J dropped 5; count of bases not matched to a gene: 10. The CDR3 is 16 amino acids. The DNA for the CDR3 is TGTGCCAGCAGCTTAATGTCAGGGGGCGGGTTGGAGACCCAGTACTTC. It yields the protein CASSLMSGGGLETQYF.

The V and J genes are TRBV28 and TRBJ1-3; 7 bases are shared with TRBD1. CDR3 length: 18 amino acids. Germline CDR1 and CDR2: MDHEN and SYDVKM. V trimming: 5 bases; J trimming: 0 bases; junction bases outside the gene matches: 13. CDR3 coding DNA: TGTGCCAGCAGTAACCAATTCCGGGACAGAAGCTCTGGAAACACCATATATTTT. This translates into CASSNQFRDRSSGNTIYF.

The chain is built from TRBV19 and TRBJ1-1; D perhaps matches TRBD1 (5 bases). CDR1 and CDR2 (germline): LNHDA, SQIVND (reference sequence). The CDR3 consists of 13 residues. The V end lost 5 bases, the J end lost 3 bases, and 10 bases lay between the germline ends. CDR3: CASSFDRYTEAFF. CDR3 nucleotides: TGTGCCAGTAGTTTCGACAGATACACTGAAGCTTTCTTT.

The rearrangement uses TRBV29-1 and TRBJ2-7; a weak D match, TRBD2 (5 bases). With 6 bases removed from V and 0 bases from J, the gap between germline ends came to 21 bases. The CDR3 is made up of 16 amino acids. The germline CDR1 and CDR2 sequences are SQVTM and ANQGSEA. The CDR3 loop reads CSVGEGIRTASYEQYF. CDR3 bases: TGCAGCGTCGGTGAGGGTATCCGGACTGCCTCCTACGAGCAGTACTTC.

The chain uses TRBV27 and TRBJ2-7; 7 nucleotides agree with TRBD1. Trimming at V came to 1 base and at J to 6 bases, leaving 6 bases not matched to a gene. This CDR3 region has 14 residues. Germline values: CDR1 MNHEY, CDR2 SMNVEV (reference sequence). The DNA for the CDR3 is TGTGCCAGCAGTTTATTAGGGACAGCCGCCGAGCAGTACTTC. Amino acid sequence: CASSLLGTAAEQYF.

CDR3 residues: CASSSLAGGQETQYF. The CDR3, as DNA: TGTGCCAGCAGCTCCTTAGCGGGGGGCCAAGAGACCCAGTACTTC. This chain connects TRBV7-9 to TRBJ2-5; 10 bases are a match to TRBD2. Germline V gives CDR1 SEHNR, CDR2 FQNEAQ (reference sequence). The CDR3 contains 15 residues. The J segment lost 1 base and the V segment lost 4 bases, leaving 3 bases of the junction unmatched.

The chain employs TRBV6-6 and TRBJ1-5; unclear D gene. Germline assignment: CDR1 MNHNY and CDR2 SVGAGI (reference sequence). The length of the CDR3 is 13 residues. Trimming shortened V by 7 bases and J by 4 bases, and 11 bases separated the two germline ends. In nucleotides, the CDR3 is TGTGCCAGCAAATTCCCCGGGAATCAGCCCCAGCATTTT. Translation: CASKFPGNQPQHF.

This clone has just a few counts. The chain carries TRBV10-2 and TRBJ2-3, with 8 positions matching TRBD2. The CDR3 runs to 19 residues. CDR1 is WSHSY and CDR2 is SAAADI in the germline V gene. V shed 0 bases, J shed 0 bases, and the junction held 11 bases outside the gene matches. The CDR3 nucleotides read TGCGCCAGCAGTGAGTCGGGGTCGGGGGGGCCCTATAGCACAGATACGCAGTATTTT. It encodes CASSESGSGGPYSTDTQYF.

The J gene is TRBJ1-2, the V gene TRBV5-1, with D tentatively TRBD1 (5 bases). The CDR3 extends over 16 amino acids. Trimming cost V 4 bases and J 6 bases, with 22 bases left between them. Germline V gene sequence: CDR1 SGHRS, CDR2 YFSETQ. The CDR3 DNA is TGCGCCAGCAGCGTGGGACCCGGCCGGGTAGTCGATGGCTACACCTTC. This sequence encodes CASSVGPGRVVDGYTF. The whole variable domain, filled in from reference TRBV5-1 and TRBJ1-2, reads KAGVTQTPRYLIKTRGQQVTLSCSPISGHRSVSWYQQTPGQGLQFLFEYFSETQRNKGNFPGRFSGRQFSNSRSEMNVSTLELGDSALYLCASSVGPGRVVDGYTFGSGTRLTVV.

This chain uses TRBV13 with TRBJ2-1, with D uncertain. Trimming shortened V by 2 bases and J by 8 bases, and 4 bases separated the two germline ends. Per the germline V gene, CDR1 is PRHDT and CDR2 is FYEKMQ (reference sequence). The CDR3 has 11 amino acids. CDR3 bases: TGTGCCAGCAGCTTAAACTATGAGCAGTTCTTC. It encodes CASSLNYEQFF.

The CDR3 DNA reads as TGCGCCAGCAGCTCCCACGCAGGGGGTTTAGAGACCCAGTACTTC. Its protein product is CASSSHAGGLETQYF. The chain carries TRBV5-1 and TRBJ2-5, with TRBD1 matching over 7 bases. The CDR3 is 15 residues long. Germline V gene data show CDR1 as SGHRS and CDR2 as YFSETQ. Losses at the gene ends were 3 bases for V and 4 bases for J; bases not matched to a gene: 9.

The chain is built from TRBV10-3 and TRBJ2-5, with 8 bases identical to TRBD1. The CDR3 is made up of 16 amino acids. V shed 2 bases and J 1 base; nucleotides not matched to a gene: 6. CDR1 and CDR2 from the germline V gene are ENHRY and SYGVKD. CDR3 amino acids: CAISEPGTGIQETQYF. CDR3 bases: TGTGCCATCAGTGAGCCGGGGACAGGAATCCAAGAGACCCAGTACTTC.

The rearrangement links TRBV5-1 to TRBJ1-2, with a possible D match to TRBD1 (6 bases). The CDR3 is 13 residues long. CDR1 is SGHRS and CDR2 is YFSETQ in the germline V gene. The V end was cut by 6 bases, the J end by 5 bases, with 14 bases between. The CDR3 coding sequence is TGCGCCAGCACCGATACAGGGCTTTATGGCTACACCTTC. As protein: CASTDTGLYGYTF.